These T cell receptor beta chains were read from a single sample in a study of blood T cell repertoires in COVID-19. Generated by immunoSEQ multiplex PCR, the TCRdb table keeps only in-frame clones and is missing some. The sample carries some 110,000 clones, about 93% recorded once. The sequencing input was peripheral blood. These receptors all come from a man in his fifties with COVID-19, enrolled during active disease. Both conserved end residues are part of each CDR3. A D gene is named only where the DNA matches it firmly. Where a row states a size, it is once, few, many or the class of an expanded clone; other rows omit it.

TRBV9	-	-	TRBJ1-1	TGTGCCAGCAGCTTCACCGACACGAACACTGAAGCTTTCTTT	CASSFTDTNTEAFF
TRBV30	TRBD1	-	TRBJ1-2	TGTGCCTGGAGCCCGCGGGACAGGGGCCTTATCGCGGGTGGCTACACCTTC	CAWSPRDRGLIAGGYTF
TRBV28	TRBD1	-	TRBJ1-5	TGTGCCAGCAGTCTCAGGGGCAGGGGGGGCAATCAGCCCCAGCATTTT	CASSLRGRGGNQPQHF
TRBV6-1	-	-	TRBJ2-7	TGTGCCAGCAGTGAAGCGAGGGGAGGGGGCTCCTACGAGCAGTACTTC	CASSEARGGGSYEQYF
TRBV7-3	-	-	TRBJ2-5	TGTGCCAGCAGCTTAACAGGGGGGGTATCAGAGACCCAGTACTTC	CASSLTGGVSETQYF
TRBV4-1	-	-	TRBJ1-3	TGCGCCAGCAGCCAAGTCTTGCCCACAGCCGCTGGAAACACCATATATTTT	CASSQVLPTAAGNTIYF
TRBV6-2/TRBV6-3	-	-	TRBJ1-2	TGTGCCAGCACCCCCGGTGGAGCTAACTATGGCTACACCTTC	CASTPGGANYGYTF
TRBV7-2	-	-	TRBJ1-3	TGTGCCAGCAGCCGCGGGGACCCCCGGGCGTCTGGAAACACCATATATTTT	CASSRGDPRASGNTIYF
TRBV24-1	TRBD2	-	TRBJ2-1	TGTGCCACCAGTGATGAGACTAGCATAGCCAATGAGCAGTTCTTC	CATSDETSIANEQFF
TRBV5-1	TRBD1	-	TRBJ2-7	TGCGCCAGCAGGACCGGGACAGGGAGCGAGCAGTACTTC	CASRTGTGSEQYF
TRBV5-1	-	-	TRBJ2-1	TGCGCCAGCAGCCCTCAATTACAGTACAATGAGCAGTTCTTC	CASSPQLQYNEQFF
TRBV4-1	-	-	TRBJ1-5	TGCGCCAGCAGCCAAGATGCGGGGCAGGCCCAATTGGTCAATCAGCCCCAGCATTTT	CASSQDAGQAQLVNQPQHF
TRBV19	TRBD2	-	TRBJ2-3	TGTGCCAGTAGTATAGATCCCCCTAGCGGGAGAAGAACAGATACGCAGTATTTT	CASSIDPPSGRRTDTQYF
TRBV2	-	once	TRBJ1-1	TGTGCCAGCAGTGAAGCAAACAGGAACACTGAAGCTTTCTTT	CASSEANRNTEAFF
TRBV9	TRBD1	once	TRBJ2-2	TGTGCCAGCAGCGGGGGACAGAGGTTATCCGGGGAGCTGTTTTTT	CASSGGQRLSGELFF
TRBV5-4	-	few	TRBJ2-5	TGTGCCAGCAGCTTGGACCACCGGGGCCAAGAGACCCAGTACTTC	CASSLDHRGQETQYF
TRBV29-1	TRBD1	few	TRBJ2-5	TGCAGCGCCCCGGGACAGGGGGCTGAGACCCAGTACTTC	CSAPGQGAETQYF
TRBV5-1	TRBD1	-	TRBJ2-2	TGCGCCAGCAGCTTGGCGGGACAGGCCAACACCGGGGAGCTGTTTTTT	CASSLAGQANTGELFF
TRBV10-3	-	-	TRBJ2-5	TGTGCCATCGGGGCGCGCGAAGCAGTACAAGAGACCCAGTACTTC	CAIGAREAVQETQYF
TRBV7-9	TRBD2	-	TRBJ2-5	TGTGCCAGCAGCTCGGGACTAGCGGGAACAGGTAGAGAGACCCAGTACTTC	CASSSGLAGTGRETQYF
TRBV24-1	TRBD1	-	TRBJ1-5	TGTGCCACCAGTGATCCGGGACAGAATCAGCCCCAGCATTTT	CATSDPGQNQPQHF
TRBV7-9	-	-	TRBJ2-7	TGTGCCAGCAGCTTGGGACTGAGGTACGAGGAGCAGTACTTC	CASSLGLRYEEQYF
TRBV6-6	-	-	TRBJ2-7	TGTGCCAGCAGTTCCTACCGGGAAGGCGAGCAGTACTTC	CASSSYREGEQYF
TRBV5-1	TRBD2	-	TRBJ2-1	TGCGCCAGCAGCTCGTTTGGCGGGAGAGGGTCCAATGAGCAGTTCTTC	CASSSFGGRGSNEQFF
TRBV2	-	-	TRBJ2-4	TGTGCCAGCATGCAATCGGCAGCGGACTCCAAAAACATTCAGTACTTC	CASMQSAADSKNIQYF
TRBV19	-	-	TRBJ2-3	TGTGCCGCCTCGTCGGGGGTAGATACGCAGTATTTT	CAASSGVDTQYF
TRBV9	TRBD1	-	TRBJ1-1	TGTGCCAGCAGCGTAGACGACAGGGAGAACACTGAAGCTTTCTTT	CASSVDDRENTEAFF
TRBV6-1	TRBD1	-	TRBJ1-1	TGTGCCAGCAGTGAAAGAGACAAGGGGGCGAGGACTGAAGCTTTCTTT	CASSERDKGARTEAFF
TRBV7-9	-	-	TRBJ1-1	TGTGCCAGCAGCTTGGCGGGCACTGAAGCTTTCTTT	CASSLAGTEAFF
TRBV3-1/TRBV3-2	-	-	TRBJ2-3	TGTGCCAGCAGGCCTACGGGGACAGATACGCAGTATTTT	CASRPTGTDTQYF
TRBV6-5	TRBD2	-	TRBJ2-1	TGTGCCAGCAGACGGACTAGCGGGTTCGATGAGCAGTTCTTC	CASRRTSGFDEQFF
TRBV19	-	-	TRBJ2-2	TGTGCCAGTAGGATGACAGGGAGGAGCACCGGGGAGCTGTTTTTT	CASRMTGRSTGELFF
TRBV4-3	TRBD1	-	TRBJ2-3	TGCGCCAGCAGCCAAGATACAGGGGGCACAGATACGCAGTATTTT	CASSQDTGGTDTQYF
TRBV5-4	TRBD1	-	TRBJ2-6	TGTGCCAGCAGCTTGGCGGGACAGGGTTTCTCTGGGGCCAACGTCCTGACTTTC	CASSLAGQGFSGANVLTF
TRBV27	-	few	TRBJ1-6	TGTGCCAGCAGTTTCCATGATTCACCCCTCCACTTT	CASSFHDSPLHF
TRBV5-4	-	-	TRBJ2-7	TGTGCCAGCAGCTTGGTCGCGGGTGGAGAGCAGTACTTC	CASSLVAGGEQYF
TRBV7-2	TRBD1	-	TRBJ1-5	TGTGCCAGCAGACCGACAGGGGATAGCAATCAGCCCCAGCATTTT	CASRPTGDSNQPQHF
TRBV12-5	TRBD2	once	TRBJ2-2	TGTGCTAGTCGGGGCGGGAGTGGGGTCACCGGGGAGCTGTTTTTT	CASRGGSGVTGELFF
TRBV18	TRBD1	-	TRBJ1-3	TGTGCCAGCTCCCCTGGACAGGCCCTCTCTGGAAACACCATATATTTT	CASSPGQALSGNTIYF
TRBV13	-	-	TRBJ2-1	TGTGCCAGCAGGGGGGCGGGTTACAATGAGCAGTTCTTC	CASRGAGYNEQFF
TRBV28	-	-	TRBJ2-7	TGTGCCAGCAACTCCGAACAGGGAGTCTCCTACGAGCAGTACTTC	CASNSEQGVSYEQYF
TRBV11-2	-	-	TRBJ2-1	TGTGCCAGCAGCTTAAAATCCAGTCCTTTGTACAATGAGCAGTTCTTC	CASSLKSSPLYNEQFF
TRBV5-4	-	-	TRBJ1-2	TGTGCCCTCCGGTGGGGCTTGGTAGGTGGCTACACCTTC	CALRWGLVGGYTF
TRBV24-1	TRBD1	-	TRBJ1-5	TGTGCCACCAGTGAAGGGACAGGGGGCCTCAATCAGCCCCAGCATTTT	CATSEGTGGLNQPQHF
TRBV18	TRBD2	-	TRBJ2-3	TGTGCCAGCTCACCACTCTTGACTAGCGGCCTCACAGATACGCAGTATTTT	CASSPLLTSGLTDTQYF